The clone carrying this TCR beta chain showed up just a few times. Its antigen is not identified. The identical CDR3 is also encoded by other nucleotide sequences in the sample. These data are taken from a study of shared clonotypes between healthy human individuals. On the study more broadly: Plates per donor: three CD4 naive, three CD4 memory, two CD8 naive, one CD8 memory.

Regarding the study as a whole: Donors were few, which limited the genetic and exposure-history diversity represented.

CDR1 and CDR2 from the germline V gene are MRHNA and SNTAGT. The CDR3 extends over 13 amino acids. V dropped 0 bases and J dropped 5 bases, with 5 bases sitting between them. Sequencing was at deep level. TCRdb's table, derived via immunoSEQ multiplex PCR, lists solely in-frame clones and lacks some. Of approximately 100,000 clones in the sample, 68% are singletons; the top ten hold roughly 23%. Material: memory CD8+ T cells sorted from blood. The subset was: CD45RO+ cells pooled with CCR7-negative TemRA cells. The chain links TRBV6-4 to TRBJ2-1; D is unresolved. The receptor was isolated from a woman aged 30 to 39 in good health. The CDR3, as DNA: TGTGCCAGCAGTGACTCGGAGAACAATGAGCAGTTCTTC. It codes for CASSDSENNEQFF.